The 18 T cell receptor beta chains listed next were all sequenced from one sample in a study of cytomegalovirus exposure and HLA in healthy donors. Primers included in the PCR were 60 Vbeta and 13 Jbeta primers. The repertoire was sequenced with immunoSEQ multiplex PCR; TCRdb's copy has only in-frame clones and lacks some. The data contain about 110,000 clones, 55% to 75% of them seen just once; the ten biggest clones take up 5.4%. Sequencing used PBMCs. These receptors all come from a woman aged 70 to 79 in good health and CMV-seropositive.

This clone was seen a handful of times. This chain connects TRBV6-1 to TRBJ1-5; D uncertain. This CDR3 is built from 14 residues. Germline CDR1 and CDR2: MNHNS and SASEGT. Trimming stripped 1 base from V and 4 bases from J, with 8 bases between. The CDR3 spells CASSEGQANQPQHF. For the CDR3, the DNA is TGTGCCAGCAGTGAAGGCCAGGCTAATCAGCCCCAGCATTTT.

This clone was counted a single time. The chain combines TRBV27 with TRBJ2-7, with D perhaps matching TRBD2 (5 bases). Per the germline V gene, CDR1 is MNHEY and CDR2 is SMNVEV (reference sequence). This CDR3 has 13 amino acids. Trimming took off 6 bases at V and 5 bases at J, with 14 bases between the two ends. The CDR3 DNA reads TGTGCCAGCAGCATAGACTATGGCGACGAGCAGTACTTC. Protein: CASSIDYGDEQYF.

This clone was seen a handful of times. The rearrangement joins TRBV11-2 to TRBJ2-7; TRBD1 matches 9 bases. CDR3 size: 15 residues. V lost 1 base to trimming and J lost 3 bases; unmatched junction nucleotides: 4. The V gene's germline CDR1 is SGHAT and CDR2 FQNNGV. The CDR3 here is CASSLVDRGIYEQYF. The CDR3 DNA follows: TGTGCCAGCAGCTTAGTTGACAGGGGGATCTACGAGCAGTACTTC.

The chain combines TRBV4-3 with TRBJ1-2; 7 nucleotides agree with TRBD1. There are 15 residues in the CDR3. The V segment lost 0 bases and the J segment 1 base; nucleotides outside the gene matches: 2. Germline V gene lookup returns CDR1 LGHNA and CDR2 YSLEER. The CDR3 nucleotides read TGCGCCAGCAGCCAAGATGGGGACAGTAACTATGGCTACACCTTC. It is translated as CASSQDGDSNYGYTF.

This clone appeared once. The J gene is TRBJ2-7, the V gene TRBV5-4, with 8 positions matching TRBD2. Germline values: CDR1 SGHNT, CDR2 YYREEE (reference sequence). CDR3 length: 14 residues. J was trimmed by 6 bases and V by 4 bases; bases with no gene match: 9. CDR3 DNA: TGTGCCAGCAGCACAGGACTAGCTTCATCCGAGCAGTACTTC. It codes for CASSTGLASSEQYF.

The chain employs TRBV7-9 and TRBJ1-5, with D uncertain. The ends were cut back, 4 bases at V and 3 bases at J, with 10 bases in the middle. This CDR3 contains 14 residues. Germline CDR1 and CDR2: SEHNR and FQNEAQ (reference sequence). DNA for the CDR3: TGTGCCAGCAGCTACGGAGGCTACAATCAGCCCCAGCATTTT. This sequence encodes CASSYGGYNQPQHF.

The J gene is TRBJ2-1, the V gene TRBV6-1, with D uncertain. The CDR3 spans 13 residues. The V gene's germline CDR1 is MNHNS and CDR2 SASEGT. Trimming took 0 bases from V and 10 from J, leaving 10 bases between them. The CDR3 spells CASSEASGWEQFF. CDR3 in DNA: TGTGCCAGCAGTGAAGCCTCTGGCTGGGAGCAGTTCTTC.

This chain uses TRBV30 with TRBJ2-7, with D possibly TRBD2 on 5 matching bases. V was clipped by 4 bases and J by 6 bases, with 10 bases between them. CDR3 size: 11 residues. Germline V gene data show CDR1 as GTSNPN and CDR2 as SVGIG (reference sequence). CDR3 nucleotide sequence: TGTGCCTGGACTAGACGGGGCGAGCAGTACTTC. This sequence encodes CAWTRRGEQYF.

The chain recombines TRBV7-6 with TRBJ1-1, with no clear D. Germline-derived CDR1 and CDR2 are SGHVS and FNYEAQ. The length of the CDR3 is 16 residues. Between the trimmed V and J ends, which lost 4 bases and 0 bases, there was a span of 15 bases. Here the CDR3 DNA reads TGTGCCAGCAGCTCCTTGCCTGAGCCTTTGAACACTGAAGCTTTCTTT. It yields the protein CASSSLPEPLNTEAFF.

As regards this clone: A read error may produce the germline difference seen at one junction end. The rearrangement joins TRBV7-7 to TRBJ1-2; D gene ambiguous. Germline V gene lookup returns CDR1 SSHAT and CDR2 FNYEAQ (reference sequence). This CDR3 contains 16 residues. The CDR3 region is CAGSLAPTAMDGGLIF. The CDR3, as DNA: TGTGCCGGCAGCTTAGCTCCTACGGCCATGGATGGAGGGCTAATCTTC.

The chain employs TRBV10-1 and TRBJ1-3, with 7 positions matching TRBD1. Losses at the gene ends were 10 bases for V and 2 bases for J; bases not matched to a gene: 11. The CDR3 covers 15 residues. Germline CDR1 WNHNN, CDR2 SYGVQD (reference sequence). CDR3 region: CAICPNRGAGNTIYF. The CDR3, as DNA: TGCGCCATCTGCCCCAACAGGGGAGCTGGAAACACCATATATTTT.

The rearrangement uses TRBV6-5 and TRBJ1-2; a weak D match, TRBD1 (6 bases). This CDR3 contains 13 residues. With 5 bases removed from V and 5 bases from J, the gap between germline ends came to 12 bases. The germline V gene has CDR1 MNHEY and CDR2 SVGAGI. Here the CDR3 DNA reads TGTGCCAGCAGTCCCACAGGGAATTATGGCTACACCTTC. Translated: CASSPTGNYGYTF.

In the case of this clone: Other nucleotide sequences in the sample specify the same CDR3. In nucleotides, the CDR3 is TGTGCTAGCCATACAGGGTCCTCCTACGAGCAGTACTTC. As protein: CASHTGSSYEQYF. This chain uses TRBV6-1 with TRBJ2-7, with D perhaps TRBD1 (6 bases). Germline V gene sequence: CDR1 MNHNS, CDR2 SASEGT. The CDR3 length is 13 residues.

J is TRBJ2-5 and V is TRBV15; no clear D gene. The CDR3 is made up of 15 amino acids. Per germline, CDR1 LNHNV and CDR2 YYDKDF (reference sequence). V lost 0 bases to trimming and J lost 2 bases, with 10 bases between them. The CDR3 is CATSRDLQLQETQYF. The CDR3 DNA reads TGTGCCACCAGCAGAGATCTACAGCTACAAGAGACCCAGTACTTC. The complete variable domain, with remaining parts taken from reference TRBV15 and TRBJ2-5, reads DAMVIQNPRYQVTQFGKPVTLSCSQTLNHNVMYWYQQKSSQAPKLLFHYYDKDFNNEADTPDNFQSRRPNTSFCFLDIRSPGLGDTAMYLCATSRDLQLQETQYFGPGTRLLVL.

The chain links TRBV11-1 to TRBJ2-2; unclear D gene. The germline gives CDR1 SGHAT, CDR2 FQDESV (reference sequence). Trimming left V 5 bases short and J 6 bases short, with 13 bases between. The CDR3 is made up of 14 amino acids. CDR3 nucleotide sequence: TGTGCCAGCAGCCGTCGAGAGGTCCCCGGGGAGCTGTTTTTT. It specifies CASSRREVPGELFF.

The V and J genes are TRBV11-2 and TRBJ1-3, with no clear D. This CDR3 is built from 15 residues. CDR1 is SGHAT, CDR2 FQNNGV, per germline. Trimming took 4 bases from V and 1 from J, leaving 11 bases between them. The CDR3 DNA follows: TGTGCCAGCAGCTCCAGCCCAGGTTCTGGAAACACCATATATTTT. It translates to CASSSSPGSGNTIYF.

This sequence joins TRBV30 and TRBJ1-3; tentatively, D is TRBD1 (5 bases). Trimming stripped 7 bases from V and 0 bases from J, with 16 bases between. The germline CDR1 and CDR2 sequences are GTSNPN and SVGIG (reference sequence). The CDR3 contains 15 residues. The CDR3 DNA sequence: TGTGCCTCCGAGGCCAGGGCTCTCTCTGGAAACACCATATATTTT. Translating gives CASEARALSGNTIYF.

The chain employs TRBV27 and TRBJ1-1; TRBD1 aligns across 7 bases. This CDR3 has 15 amino acids. J lost 2 bases, V lost 5 bases, and 8 bases had no gene match. CDR1 and CDR2 from the germline V gene are MNHEY and SMNVEV (reference sequence). This CDR3 reads CASSPGTDRNTEAFF. The DNA of the CDR3 is TGTGCCAGCAGTCCAGGGACAGACAGAAACACTGAAGCTTTCTTT.